A single T cell receptor beta chain is shown here with its context. This CDR3 is built from 14 residues. The trim removed 1 base at V and 9 bases at J, leaving 7 bases unmatched. CDR1 and CDR2 from the germline V gene are SGHNT and YENEEA. Sequencing was performed with immunoSEQ multiplex PCR; in TCRdb, only in-frame clones are kept and a portion is missing. The sample records tens of thousands of clones, 75% to 90% being singletons. The data are from a study of control samples from healthy donors and cancer patients. The receptor's source is a woman in her forties or fifties with lung cancer. The chain has TRBV11-3 and TRBJ1-1; 8 nucleotides align to TRBD1. The sample consisted of PBMCs. Here the CDR3 DNA reads TGTGCCAGCAGCTTAGGTTCATGGACAGGGAAAGCTTTCTTT. This codes for CASSLGSWTGKAFF.